This T cell receptor beta chain is from a study of response to subunit inactivated influenza vaccine. Notes on the study in general: A suggestion made by the authors is that each seasonal influenza vaccination recruits few new T cells.

CDR1 is KGHSH and CDR2 is LQKENI in the germline V gene. The CDR3 runs 14 residues. V lost 3 bases to trimming and J lost 1 base, with 9 bases between them. This clonotype was recorded at least ten times. Its antigen is still unknown. TCRdb re-derived calls from the RT-PCR reads in MiXCR, one entry per CDR3 protein. The table shows about 540,000 distinct CDR3 sequences, with around 15% occurring only once. The V and J genes are TRBV18 and TRBJ1-1; D call uncertain. The TCR comes from a man aged 50 to 60 who received an inactivated influenza vaccine. Here the sequenced sample was PBMCs from blood, taken roughly 13 days after vaccination. Here the CDR3 DNA reads TGTGCCAGCTCACCGTCGCTGGGGAACACTGAAGCTTTCTTT. It codes for CASSPSLGNTEAFF.